One and the same sample provided the 5 T cell receptor beta chains below, sequenced in a study of Graves' ophthalmopathy and Graves' hyperthyroidism. The TCR beta CDR3 regions underwent amplification from RNA transcripts. An opening RT-PCR round employed HTBI primers and preceded a second-round multiplex PCR. TCRdb processed the multiplex PCR reads anew with MiXCR; each CDR3 protein has one entry. The profile covers around 1.1 million distinct CDR3 sequences, with roughly two fifths appearing a single time and over 8.5% taken by the ten largest. Sequenced sample: peripheral blood or thyroid tissue (not recorded which). The receptors were gathered from an adult man with Graves' hyperthyroidism.

This clonotype was found a few times. V and J are TRBV4-2 and TRBJ1-5; TRBD1 agrees at 11 bases. Unmatched junction bases numbered 8, after V lost 3 bases and J lost 4 bases. Per germline, CDR1 LGHNA and CDR2 YNFKEQ. The CDR3 runs 17 residues. CDR3 region: CASSQIAGTGGNQPQHF. The CDR3 DNA reads as TGTGCCAGCAGCCAGATCGCCGGGACAGGGGGAAATCAGCCCCAGCATTTT.

This clonotype was counted many times. The rearrangement links TRBV20-1 to TRBJ1-5; a possible D gene is TRBD1 (5 bases). Germline V gives CDR1 DFQATT, CDR2 SNEGSKA (reference sequence). Trimming removed 5 bases at V and 0 bases at J, with 17 bases between. The CDR3 has 16 amino acids. CDR3 DNA sequence: TGCAGTGCTTCCCAGACAGCCACATATAGCAATCAGCCCCAGCATTTT. Translation gives CSASQTATYSNQPQHF.

This clonotype was picked up a small number of times. V and J are TRBV5-4 and TRBJ2-7, with 7 nucleotides matching TRBD2. The CDR3 covers 14 residues. Trimming took 0 bases from V and 4 from J; bases not matched to a gene: 4. The V gene's germline CDR1 is SGHNT and CDR2 YYREEE (reference sequence). The CDR3 spells CASSLGTREYEQYF. The DNA for the CDR3 is TGTGCCAGCAGCTTGGGAACGCGGGAGTACGAGCAGTACTTC.

This clonotype has at least ten counts. The chain has TRBV13 and TRBJ1-1; possible D gene TRBD1, 5 bases. The CDR3 runs to 13 residues. V lost 5 bases and J lost 1, with 8 bases in between. Germline CDR1 reads PRHDT; CDR2 reads FYEKMQ (reference sequence). The CDR3 nucleotides read TGTGCCAGCAGCAAAGGGGCGAACACTGAAGCTTTCTTT. Translated: CASSKGANTEAFF.

This clonotype was seen at least ten times. The chain links TRBV6-5 to TRBJ1-4; a weak D match, TRBD1 (5 bases). The germline V gene encodes CDR1 MNHEY and CDR2 SVGAGI. The CDR3 extends over 15 amino acids. V shed 2 bases and J shed 2 bases, with 9 bases lying between them. This CDR3 is CASSYRGTTNEKLFF. The CDR3 coding sequence is TGTGCCAGCAGTTACCGCGGGACGACTAATGAAAAACTGTTTTTT.